A selection of T cell receptor beta chains follows, all from one sample in a study of T cells in Graves' hyperthyroidism and ophthalmopathy. TCRdb re-derived calls from the multiplex PCR reads in MiXCR, one entry per CDR3 protein. The data contain 500,000 to 700,000 distinct CDR3 sequences, over 15% of them seen just once; the ten biggest clones take up 15% to 20%. What was sequenced was blood. The receptors were sampled from a young woman with Graves' hyperthyroidism. The CDR3 runs from the conserved cysteine through the conserved F or W. A D gene is named only where the DNA matches it firmly. Size is omitted from some rows. Given values are once, few, many or a class for expanded clones.

v_call,j_call,d_call,clone_size,cdr3_nt,cdr3_aa
TRBV15,TRBJ1-2,TRBD1,NA,TGTGCCACCAGCAGAGATATAGACAGGGGGCTACGTGGCTACACCTTC,CATSRDIDRGLRGYTF
TRBV19,TRBJ1-1,TRBD1,NA,TGTGCCAGTATCGACAGGGGCGACACTGAAGCTTTCTTT,CASIDRGDTEAFF
TRBV12-3/TRBV12-4,TRBJ2-3,TRBD2,NA,TGTGCCAGCATAGGAGCCCTACTAGCGGGGCCCACAGATACGCAGTATTTT,CASIGALLAGPTDTQYF
TRBV29-1,TRBJ2-4,NA,few,TGCAGCGTGGGAACTAGTTTGGAGTACTTC,CSVGTSLEYF
TRBV27,TRBJ2-1,NA,many,TGTGCCAGCAGAGAGGTCGGAAAAGGCTCCTACAATGAGCAGTTCTTC,CASREVGKGSYNEQFF
TRBV10-3,TRBJ1-6,TRBD1,NA,TGTGCCATCAGTGACTGGACAGGGCCGGGATCACCCCTCCACTTT,CAISDWTGPGSPLHF
TRBV9,TRBJ2-3,NA,many,TGTGCCAGCAGCGTAGAGCTTGCACGGGATGATACGCAGTATTTT,CASSVELARDDTQYF
TRBV5-1,TRBJ2-1,TRBD2,few,TGCGCCAGCACAGCGGGGGGGGAATTATACAATGAGCAGTTCTTC,CASTAGGELYNEQFF
TRBV28,TRBJ2-3,NA,many,TGTGCCAGCTCCTCGAGAGGCCAGGGGGCTTGGCGGGAGAAGGCAGATACGCAGTATTTT,CASSSRGQGAWREKADTQYF
TRBV3-1,TRBJ1-3,TRBD1,few,TGTGCCAGCAGCCAAGCGCCTTCGGACAGGGCTGGAAACACCATATATTTT,CASSQAPSDRAGNTIYF
TRBV7-2,TRBJ2-3,TRBD2,NA,TGTGCCAGCAGCAACCAAAACCCGGGACTAGCGGGGGGGGTTACGCAGTATTTT,CASSNQNPGLAGGVTQYF
TRBV20-1,TRBJ2-7,TRBD1,few,TGCAGTGCCCAGTCGGACAGGGATGGATACGAGCAGTACTTC,CSAQSDRDGYEQYF
TRBV19,TRBJ1-1,NA,many,TGTGCCAGTAGTATTTACAACACTGAAGCTTTCTTT,CASSIYNTEAFF
TRBV24-1,TRBJ2-2,NA,few,TGTGCCACCAGTGATTGGGACAAGAACACCGGGGAGCTGTTTTTT,CATSDWDKNTGELFF
TRBV5-1,TRBJ1-1,NA,many,TGCGCCAGCAGCTGGATCACAGGGAGAAGGGACACTGAAGCTTTCTTT,CASSWITGRRDTEAFF
TRBV7-9,TRBJ2-3,TRBD2,many,TGTGCCAGCAGCTTTTCCAGCGGGGGTTACACAGATACGCAGTATTTT,CASSFSSGGYTDTQYF
TRBV29-1,TRBJ2-1,NA,few,TGCAGCGTTGCCGGGGTCCCGGGGGATGAGCAGTTCTTC,CSVAGVPGDEQFF
TRBV11-2,TRBJ2-1,NA,NA,TGTGCCAGCAGCCCAGACCTCGGAATTGGTTTCCACGGCTCCTACAATGAGCAGTTCTTC,CASSPDLGIGFHGSYNEQFF
TRBV7-2,TRBJ2-1,NA,many,TGTGCCAGCAGCTTAGCAACAGGGTCGTTTTACAATGAGCAGTTCTTC,CASSLATGSFYNEQFF
TRBV18,TRBJ2-5,NA,many,TGTGCCAGCTCACCATCTGAGGTAGAGACCCAGTACTTC,CASSPSEVETQYF
TRBV7-2,TRBJ1-2,TRBD1,NA,TGTGCCAGCAGCGTAGGACAGGGGGGCGTCTATGGCTACACCTTC,CASSVGQGGVYGYTF
TRBV29-1,TRBJ1-1,NA,NA,TGCAGCCTGTACGGGGCCCCTGAGGAAGCTTTCTTT,CSLYGAPEEAFF